The rows below give T cell receptor beta chains drawn from one sample of a study of cytomegalovirus exposure and HLA in healthy donors. Some clones are missing from TCRdb's copy, which holds only in-frame ones; the method was immunoSEQ multiplex PCR. The table includes about 160,000 clones, 70% to 80% detected once. What was sequenced was PBMCs. The receptors shown here come from a man aged 25 to 40 in good health and CMV-seronegative. The CDR3 runs from the conserved cysteine through the conserved F or W. Rows may omit the clone size; those that give it use once, few, many or a size class.

.	TRBV27	CASSPGQGIGSPLHF
.	TRBV10-3	CAISTGTGQGGNTIYF
few	TRBV6-5	CATSGQGPQPQHF
.	TRBV30	CACETNLAAYNEQFF
.	TRBV6-6	CASTEAQLQQETQYF
few	TRBV6-1	CASSIGTSGEGGYF
.	TRBV6-5	CASSYSGSLRNSPLHF
.	TRBV11-2	CASTRSWNSDRGNEQYF
.	TRBV10-3	CATGTSEGLEQYF
.	TRBV19	CASSVTGTTNYGYTF
.	TRBV28	CASSLGREKAGTGELFF
.	TRBV25-1	CATQDRGGWNTEAFF
.	TRBV19	CASSSHPGTGKLNYGYTF
.	TRBV28	CASNTGLDTQYF
.	TRBV10-3	CAISDPDSTYEQYF
few	TRBV29-1	CSVEVGTGKYGYTF
.	TRBV5-1	CASSLETEGGELFF
.	TRBV19	CASSISQRGKDTQYF
once	TRBV6-6	CASTVRTVNTEAFF
.	TRBV7-9	CASSLEGSGELFF
once	TRBV13	CASSFGQGGTDTQYF
few	TRBV9	CASSVASGGTDTQYF
.	TRBV4-3	CASSQVVVYDTQYF
.	TRBV5-4	CASSLWGGDEKLFF